This is a list of T cell receptor beta chains from one sample in a study of T-cell memory formation after mild COVID-19. In TCRdb, the 5' RACE reads were re-called with MiXCR into one record per CDR3 protein. The data show just over 400,000 distinct CDR3 sequences, 23% seen once. The sample consisted of PBMCs or a T cell subset sorted from them (not recorded which). These receptors all stem from an adult woman who had mild COVID-19 (a few samples of this study predate the infection). Cell type and time point are not known. Each CDR3 is given with its conserved first and last residue. D genes are given only for firm matches. Clone size is given for some rows only: seen once, a few or many times, or a class if the clone is expanded.

V	size	D	J	DNA	CDR3
TRBV7-2	few	-	TRBJ2-3	TGTGCCAGCAGCTTAGACTACCTAAGCACAGATACGCAGTATTTT	CASSLDYLSTDTQYF
TRBV6-5	few	TRBD1	TRBJ1-4	TGTGCCAGCAGGGACAGGGCTTTTAATGAAAAACTGTTTTTT	CASRDRAFNEKLFF
TRBV5-6	many	-	TRBJ2-2	TGTGCCAGCAGCGGTGACATCGCCTGGAACACCGGGGAGCTGTTTTTT	CASSGDIAWNTGELFF
TRBV2	-	TRBD1	TRBJ1-4	TGTGCCAGCAGTGCGACCCAGGGGGCAGGGAATGAAAAACTGTTTTTT	CASSATQGAGNEKLFF
TRBV6-5	-	TRBD2	TRBJ2-2	TGTGCCAGCAGCCCTGGACTAGCGGGGGGGGAGCTGTTTTTT	CASSPGLAGGELFF
TRBV7-8	-	-	TRBJ2-1	TGTGCCAGCAGCTCGGCCCTGTTGTCCTACAATGAGCAGTTCTTC	CASSSALLSYNEQFF
TRBV12-3/TRBV12-4	many	TRBD2	TRBJ2-7	TGTGCCAGCAGTTTGGGGCTAGCGGGGGCCGCCTACGAGCAGTACTTC	CASSLGLAGAAYEQYF
TRBV7-9	many	-	TRBJ1-5	TGTGCCAGCAGCTTAGGCAATCAGCCCCAGCATTTT	CASSLGNQPQHF
TRBV5-1	few	TRBD2	TRBJ2-1	TGCGCCAGCAGCTCCGGGACTAGCGGGATGCTGGGGAACAATGAGCAGTTCTTC	CASSSGTSGMLGNNEQFF
TRBV4-1	-	-	TRBJ2-1	TGCGCCAGCAGCCAAGCTCCTAGCTGGGGGGCCAGTGAGCAGTTCTTC	CASSQAPSWGASEQFF
TRBV19	many	TRBD1	TRBJ2-6	TGTGCCAGTAGTATAGCAAAGGGGACAGGGGACGCTGGGGCCAACGTCCTGACTTTC	CASSIAKGTGDAGANVLTF
TRBV7-9	-	-	TRBJ1-4	TGTGCCAGCAGCGGAAGCATATTTTCCACAGGAACTAATGAAAAAATGTTTTTT	CASSGSIFSTGTNEKMFF
TRBV20-1	-	-	TRBJ1-5	TGCAGTGCTAGTGCGGGTAGCGAGGCACAGCCCCAGCATTTT	CSASAGSEAQPQHF
TRBV7-2	few	-	TRBJ1-5	TGTGCCAGCAGCTTAACAGGGAGGAGCAATCAGCCCCAGCATTTT	CASSLTGRSNQPQHF
TRBV6-6	many	TRBD2	TRBJ2-3	TGTGCCAGCAGTGACAATGCGGGGGGGCCGACAGATACGCAGTATTTT	CASSDNAGGPTDTQYF
TRBV25-1	-	-	TRBJ2-5	TGTGCCAGCAGTGAACCAGGGGGGGCTAAGACCCAGTACTTC	CASSEPGGAKTQYF
TRBV9	-	TRBD2	TRBJ2-1	TGTGCCAGCAGCGTAGAAAGGGCTAGCGGTACCTACAATGAGCAGTTCTTC	CASSVERASGTYNEQFF
TRBV7-2	few	-	TRBJ1-2	TGTGCCAGCAGCTTACGTTTCGCCCCGGACAGTCCATATGGCTACACCTTC	CASSLRFAPDSPYGYTF
TRBV10-3	-	-	TRBJ2-7	TGTGCCATCAGGGAGTCGGACTTTTACGAGCAGTACTTC	CAIRESDFYEQYF
TRBV12-3/TRBV12-4	-	-	TRBJ2-1	TGTGCCAGCAGTCCAACAGTTGGTCGCGAGCAGTTCTTC	CASSPTVGREQFF
TRBV12-5	-	-	TRBJ1-1	TGTGCTAGTGGACGGGAACGGATGAACACTGAAGCTTTCTTT	CASGRERMNTEAFF
TRBV5-1	-	-	TRBJ2-3	TGCGCCAGCCTGGGGGATACGAAGTATTTT	CASLGDTKYF
TRBV24-1	few	-	TRBJ2-1	TGTGCCACCAGTGATTCTCTACAGAACACTTACAATGAGCAGTTCTTC	CATSDSLQNTYNEQFF
TRBV24-1	many	-	TRBJ2-7	TGTGCCACCAGTGATTACTTGGGCGAGCAGTACTTC	CATSDYLGEQYF
TRBV6-5	few	-	TRBJ1-4	TGTGCCAGCAGTTCCATCGGGGGGGTTAGTGAAAAACTGTTTTTT	CASSSIGGVSEKLFF
TRBV7-9	-	TRBD2	TRBJ2-3	TGTGCCAGCAAGCGGGAGGGCACAGATACGCAGTATTTT	CASKREGTDTQYF
TRBV7-2	-	TRBD1	TRBJ1-5	TGTGCCAGCAGCCGGGACAGCCCACAGCCCCAGCATTTT	CASSRDSPQPQHF
TRBV20-1	-	-	TRBJ1-1	TGCAGTGCTAGAGATGGGGCAGTGAACACTGAAGCTTTCTTT	CSARDGAVNTEAFF
TRBV6-6	-	-	TRBJ1-4	TGTGCCAGCAGTTCCCACGTTATATTAGGAAGGGGTGAAAAACTGTTTTTT	CASSSHVILGRGEKLFF